The table lists the clone carrying this T cell receptor beta chain with a count of one. Participants were aged roughly 18 to 90 years from roughly 26 US areas. Profiling relied on immunoSEQ multiplex PCR, and the TCRdb table lists in-frame clones only, not all of them. Among around 380,000 clones listed, around 87% were seen once. The source of the sample is a study of blood T cell repertoires in COVID-19. Background on the study: The United States, Italy and Spain provided the acute and convalescent COVID-19 samples.

The sequence was obtained from a young man who had recovered from COVID-19. The material sequenced was PBMCs or T cells enriched from blood (not recorded which).

The CDR3: CASSYPTSGGSGELFF. DNA of the CDR3: TGTGCCAGCAGTTACCCGACTAGCGGGGGTAGCGGGGAGCTGTTTTTT. V usage is TRBV6-5 and J usage is TRBJ2-2; 12 bases line up with TRBD2. V dropped 2 bases and J dropped 7; count of bases not matched to a gene: 5. CDR1 MNHEY and CDR2 SVGAGI come from the germline V gene. This CDR3 region has 16 residues.